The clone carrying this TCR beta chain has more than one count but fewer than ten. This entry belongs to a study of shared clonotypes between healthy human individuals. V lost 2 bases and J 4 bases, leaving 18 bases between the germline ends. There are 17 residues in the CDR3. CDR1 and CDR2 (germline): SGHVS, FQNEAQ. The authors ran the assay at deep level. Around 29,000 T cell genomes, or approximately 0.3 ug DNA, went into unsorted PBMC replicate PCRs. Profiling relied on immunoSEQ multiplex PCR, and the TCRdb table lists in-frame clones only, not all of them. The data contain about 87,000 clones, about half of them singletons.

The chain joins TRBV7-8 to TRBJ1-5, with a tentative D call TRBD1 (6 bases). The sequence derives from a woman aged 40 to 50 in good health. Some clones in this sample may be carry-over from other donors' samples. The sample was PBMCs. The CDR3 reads CASSLTYRDDGNQPQHF. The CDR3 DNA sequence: TGTGCCAGCAGCTTAACCTACAGGGATGATGGGAATCAGCCCCAGCATTTT. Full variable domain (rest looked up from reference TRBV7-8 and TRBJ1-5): GAGVSQSPRYKVAKRGQDVALRCDPISGHVSLFWYQQALGQGPEFLTYFQNEAQLDKSGLPSDRFFAERPEGSVSTLKIQRTQQEDSAVYLCASSLTYRDDGNQPQHFGDGTRLSIL.